This T cell receptor (beta chain) was captured in a study of CD8+ T cells in alopecia areata. Study-level results: In scalp samples, resident alphabeta T cells of normal skin are also sequenced. Between patients, shared TCR sequences were less clear than in mice. This was possibly due in part to HLA diversity in the patient population. Lesional scalp displayed greater clonality than normal scalp, most notably in alopecia totalis/universalis.

Punch biopsies of lesional scalp, plus peripheral blood, were taken from alopecia areata patients. As for this clone: Its antigen is unknown.

RNA extraction was followed by reverse transcription into cDNA, which acted as the sequencing template. Clones were sequenced by immunoSEQ multiplex PCR, and TCRdb holds only the in-frame ones, with some missing. The sample records approximately 140,000 clones, 47% being singletons. Trimming pared 0 bases from V and 6 bases from J, leaving 16 bases between. The CDR3 is made up of 15 amino acids. Germline V gene data show CDR1 as SGHRS and CDR2 as YFSETQ. Sequencing used CD4+ T cells sorted from blood. This chain joins TRBV5-1 and TRBJ2-7; D possibly corresponds to TRBD1 (7 bases). This sequence originates from a human donor with alopecia areata. The CDR3 nucleotides are TGCGCCAGCAGCTTGGTTGTTGGCGGGACAGCCGAGCAGTACTTC. Protein product: CASSLVVGGTAEQYF.